The 18 T cell receptor beta chains given below trace back to one sample, sequenced in a study of blood T cell repertoires in COVID-19. Repertoires were generated with immunoSEQ multiplex PCR, while TCRdb's copy carries only in-frame clones and drops some. Of 250,000 to 350,000 clones listed, 87% are singletons. Sequencing was carried out using peripheral blood. The receptor set was obtained from a man between 18 and 29 years old with active or convalescent COVID-19.

This clone is a singleton in its sample. This chain joins TRBV10-3 and TRBJ2-7; the match to TRBD1 covers 9 bases. This CDR3 is 17 amino acids long. The V gene end was trimmed by 3 bases and the J gene end by 5 bases; junction bases not matched to a gene: 14. The germline gives CDR1 ENHRY, CDR2 SYGVKD. Written as DNA, the CDR3 is TGTGCCATCAGTGATACCCCCGGGACAGGGATCTTCCACGAGCAGTACTTC. Protein sequence: CAISDTPGTGIFHEQYF.

The chain carries TRBV27 and TRBJ2-3; 8 nucleotides line up with TRBD1. The J segment lost 0 bases and the V segment lost 0 bases, leaving 5 bases of the junction unmatched. The length of the CDR3 is 17 residues. Germline CDR1 and CDR2: MNHEY and SMNVEV (reference sequence). CDR3 sequence: CASSLSIRTGSTDTQYF. DNA of the CDR3: TGTGCCAGCAGTTTATCGATCCGGACAGGGAGCACAGATACGCAGTATTTT.

The V and J genes are TRBV4-1 and TRBJ1-1, with D possibly TRBD1 on 5 matching bases. Between the trimmed V and J ends, which lost 1 base and 5 bases, there was a span of 14 bases. This CDR3 has 15 amino acids. Germline assignment: CDR1 MGHRA and CDR2 YSYEKL. CDR3 loop: CASSQAGSRGTEAFF. CDR3 DNA: TGCGCCAGCAGCCAAGCCGGCAGTAGGGGTACTGAAGCTTTCTTT.

The rearrangement links TRBV9 to TRBJ1-2; D unclear. Germline V lookup: CDR1 SGDLS, CDR2 YYNGEE. This CDR3 has 14 amino acids. V lost 0 bases and J 4 bases, leaving 10 bases between the germline ends. The CDR3 loop is CASSVAPRSYGYTF. DNA for the CDR3: TGTGCCAGCAGCGTAGCGCCCAGAAGCTATGGCTACACCTTC.

The V and J genes are TRBV19 and TRBJ2-4; 8 nucleotides agree with TRBD2. In germline, CDR1 is LNHDA, CDR2 SQIVND (reference sequence). The V segment lost 5 bases and the J segment 4 bases; nucleotides outside the gene matches: 7. The CDR3 spans 15 residues. The CDR3 is CASSLLTSAKNIQYF. In DNA, the CDR3 is TGTGCCAGTAGTCTACTGACTAGCGCGAAAAACATTCAGTACTTC.

The chain couples TRBV27 to TRBJ2-7, with 8 bases that match TRBD2. The germline gives CDR1 MNHEY, CDR2 SMNVEV (reference sequence). Unmatched junction bases numbered 2, after V lost 3 bases and J lost 1 base. The CDR3 has 14 amino acids. The CDR3 loop is CASSFGGGSYEQYF. The CDR3 nucleotides read TGTGCCAGCAGTTTTGGCGGGGGGTCCTACGAGCAGTACTTC.

The chain carries TRBV11-2 and TRBJ2-1; 11 nucleotides agree with TRBD2. Trimming took 3 bases from V and 6 from J; bases not matched to a gene: 4. Per germline, CDR1 SGHAT and CDR2 FQNNGV. The CDR3 is 15 amino acids. Here the CDR3 reads CASSFTSGGTNEQFF. In DNA form, the CDR3 reads TGTGCCAGCAGCTTCACTAGCGGGGGCACCAATGAGCAGTTCTTC.

V and J are TRBV7-9 and TRBJ2-1; 8 bases agree with TRBD2. The CDR3 runs 16 residues. Trimming removed 2 bases from V and 2 bases from J; junction bases left unmatched: 5. Germline CDR1 reads SEHNR; CDR2 reads FQNEAQ (reference sequence). CDR3 DNA sequence: TGTGCCAGCAGCTTATTAGCGGGAAAACCCTACAATGAGCAGTTCTTC. Encoded protein: CASSLLAGKPYNEQFF. The full variable domain, its missing parts supplied by reference TRBV7-9 and TRBJ2-1, is DTGVSQNPRHKITKRGQNVTFRCDPISEHNRLYWYRQTLGQGPEFLTYFQNEAQLEKSRLLSDRFSAERPKGSFSTLEIQRTEQGDSAMYLCASSLLAGKPYNEQFFGPGTRLTVL.

Regarding this clone: Other DNA sequences from this sample encode an identical CDR3 as well. This rearrangement joins TRBV15 to TRBJ1-5; 8 bases are shared with TRBD1. The CDR3 length is 15 residues. Unmatched junction bases numbered 4, after V lost 0 bases and J lost 6 bases. CDR1 is LNHNV and CDR2 is YYDKDF in the germline V gene (reference sequence). The CDR3 loop reads CATSRDRTGGQPQHF. The DNA for the CDR3 is TGTGCCACCAGCAGAGATCGTACAGGGGGTCAGCCCCAGCATTTT.

This sequence joins TRBV20-1 and TRBJ2-1; D perhaps matches TRBD1 (5 bases). Trimming left V 3 bases short and J 6 bases short, with 21 bases between. Germline V gene lookup returns CDR1 DFQATT and CDR2 SNEGSKA (reference sequence). The CDR3 contains 16 residues. In DNA form, the CDR3 reads TGCAGTGCTAGTCAACGGATTGGGGCAGTGGGCAATGAGCAGTTCTTC. Translated, it gives CSASQRIGAVGNEQFF.

V and J are TRBV10-1 and TRBJ2-3, with 12 bases fitting TRBD2. The CDR3 sequence is 15 residues long. The germline V gene encodes CDR1 WNHNN and CDR2 SYGVQD (reference sequence). The V gene end was trimmed by 4 bases and the J gene end by 5 bases; junction bases not matched to a gene: 4. The CDR3 nucleotides read TGCGCCAGCAGTGGGGGGACTAGCGGGCAAGATACGCAGTATTTT. The encoded protein is CASSGGTSGQDTQYF.

V usage is TRBV7-7 and J usage is TRBJ2-5; no firm D call. Trimming stripped 5 bases from V and 5 bases from J, with 15 bases between. The CDR3 runs to 14 residues. The germline V gene encodes CDR1 SSHAT and CDR2 FNYEAQ (reference sequence). In DNA, the CDR3 is TGTGCCAGCAGCGCCCTCCTCGTCGGGGAGACCCAGTACTTC. It specifies CASSALLVGETQYF.

The rearrangement links TRBV10-3 to TRBJ2-5; 10 positions agree with TRBD2. CDR1 is ENHRY, CDR2 SYGVKD, per germline. J lost 4 bases, V lost 10 bases, and 6 bases had no gene match. The CDR3 is made up of 13 amino acids. The CDR3 here is CATRTSGGETQYF. The CDR3 coding sequence is TGTGCCACCCGGACTAGCGGTGGAGAGACCCAGTACTTC.

This sequence joins TRBV3-1 (or the pseudogene TRBV3-2) and TRBJ1-1, with 8 nucleotides matching TRBD1. The CDR3 is made up of 12 amino acids. V lost 4 bases to trimming and J lost 11 bases; unmatched junction nucleotides: 6. Germline V gene data show CDR1 as LGHDT and CDR2 as YNNKEL (reference sequence). DNA of the CDR3: TGTGCCAGCAGCCTTCATACAGGGGGGGCTTTCTTT. Protein: CASSLHTGGAFF.

The rearrangement uses TRBV12-3 or TRBV12-4 and TRBJ1-2, with D possibly being TRBD1 (5 bases). This CDR3 has 13 residues. The germline V and J ends were trimmed by 3 bases and 4 bases, with 9 bases remaining between them. In nucleotides, the CDR3 is TGTGCCAGCAGTTTTCGGGGGGGCTATGGCTACACCTTC. It yields the protein CASSFRGGYGYTF.

The rearrangement uses TRBV3-1 (or the pseudogene TRBV3-2) and TRBJ2-5, with 10 bases lining up with TRBD1. This CDR3 comprises 16 residues. Trimming at V came to 1 base and at J to 2 bases, leaving 4 bases not matched to a gene. Germline V gene data show CDR1 as LGHDT and CDR2 as YNNKEL (reference sequence). CDR3 in amino acids: CASSQGRGQGQETQYF. CDR3 bases: TGTGCCAGCAGCCAAGGTCGGGGACAGGGGCAAGAGACCCAGTACTTC.

This clone was observed once. The chain employs TRBV4-2 and TRBJ2-1; D is ambiguous. The CDR3 totals 16 residues. Trimming left V 4 bases short and J 8 bases short, with 21 bases between. Per the germline V gene, CDR1 is LGHNA and CDR2 is YNFKEQ. The CDR3 spells CASSPLTQSGSDEQFF. CDR3 DNA sequence: TGTGCCAGCAGCCCACTGACTCAATCGGGTTCTGATGAGCAGTTCTTC.

J is TRBJ1-2 and V is TRBV5-5, with 10 bases aligning to TRBD1. Germline V lookup: CDR1 SGHKS, CDR2 YYEKEE (reference sequence). The CDR3 length is 14 residues. V lost 4 bases and J lost 5; bases outside the gene matches: 5. CDR3 bases: TGTGCCAGCAGCATCGGGACAGGGGTATATGGCTACACCTTC. As protein: CASSIGTGVYGYTF.